A single sample gave rise to the 18 T cell receptor beta chains below, sequenced in a study of T-cell memory formation after mild COVID-19 (dated by TCRdb to the early 2020s). The receptor library was made with 5' RACE. Sequencing instrument: Illumina NovaSeq 6000. The public sequencing data were trimmed at Q25 with fastp and processed into clonotypes with MiXCR by TCRdb, which kept only in-frame beta chains. CDR3 protein sequences are deduplicated, and each keeps its most common genes and DNA. The sample table lists roughly 300,000 distinct CDR3 sequences, around 8% of them with a count of one. The top ten clones comprise approximately 23% of the sample. The sequenced material came from PBMCs or a T cell subset sorted from them (not recorded which). The receptor source for this set is a man between 18 and 35 years old who had mild COVID-19 (a few samples of this study predate the infection). The sample titles of this study are shuffled in the database, so cell type and time point are left out; the donor was told from shared clones.

This clonotype showed up just a few times. The V and J genes are TRBV27 and TRBJ2-1, with 8 bases lining up with TRBD2. The J segment lost 0 bases and the V segment lost 5 bases, leaving 6 bases of the junction unmatched. From germline, CDR1 is MNHEY and CDR2 SMNVEV (reference sequence). This CDR3 comprises 16 residues. CDR3 amino acids: CASSPLTSGSYNEQFF. The CDR3 bases are TGTGCCAGCAGTCCCCTTACTAGCGGCTCCTACAATGAGCAGTTCTTC.

In this sample, this clonotype turned up a few times. V and J are TRBV7-9 and TRBJ1-2; D is unresolved. The CDR3 has 15 amino acids. CDR1 and CDR2 (germline): SEHNR, FQNEAQ (reference sequence). V gave up 1 base and J gave up 8 bases, with 17 bases separating them. The CDR3 here is CASSLDRHLSKGYTF. CDR3 in DNA: TGTGCCAGCAGCTTAGACAGACACCTATCTAAAGGCTACACCTTC.

This clonotype occurred many times. The V and J genes are TRBV7-9 and TRBJ2-3, with D perhaps being TRBD1 or TRBD2 (5 bases each). The V gene's germline CDR1 is SEHNR and CDR2 FQNEAQ (reference sequence). The ends were cut back, 3 bases at V and 3 bases at J, with 16 bases in the middle. The CDR3 is made up of 16 amino acids. CDR3 sequence: CASSFPPGRVTDTQYF. The CDR3 DNA is TGTGCCAGCAGCTTCCCCCCGGGACGGGTTACAGATACGCAGTATTTT. Combining the CDR3 with reference TRBV7-9 and TRBJ2-3 gives the whole variable domain DTGVSQNPRHKITKRGQNVTFRCDPISEHNRLYWYRQTLGQGPEFLTYFQNEAQLEKSRLLSDRFSAERPKGSFSTLEIQRTEQGDSAMYLCASSFPPGRVTDTQYFGPGTRLTVL.

This clonotype showed up just a few times. The genes are TRBV6-5 and TRBJ2-3, with TRBD2 matching over 7 bases. The V gene end was trimmed by 2 bases and the J gene end by 5 bases; junction bases not matched to a gene: 1. The V gene's germline CDR1 is MNHEY and CDR2 SVGAGI. The CDR3 is made up of 13 amino acids. The CDR3 nucleotides read TGTGCCAGCAGTTACCCGGGGGGAGATACGCAGTATTTT. This codes for CASSYPGGDTQYF.

Many counts were recorded for this clonotype. The chain links TRBV7-2 to TRBJ2-4, with D possibly being TRBD2 (6 bases). This CDR3 has 14 amino acids. CDR1 and CDR2 from the germline V gene are SGHTA and FQGNSA. Trimming cost V 6 bases and J 8 bases, with 17 bases left between them. DNA of the CDR3: TGTGCCAGCAGTTCAACCGGGACTTGGGACATTCAGTACTTC. This codes for CASSSTGTWDIQYF.

This clonotype occurred a few times. This rearrangement joins TRBV29-1 to TRBJ1-3; perhaps TRBD1 as D (6 bases). Germline V gives CDR1 SQVTM, CDR2 ANQGSEA. CDR3 length: 14 residues. Trimming cost V 6 bases and J 0 bases, with 12 bases left between them. The CDR3 here is CSVLQGGSGNTIYF. CDR3 nucleotide sequence: TGCAGCGTCTTACAGGGTGGCTCTGGAAACACCATATATTTT.

This clonotype has only a few counts. V usage is TRBV12-3 or TRBV12-4 and J usage is TRBJ1-1; D remains ambiguous. The CDR3 is made up of 13 amino acids. V lost 2 bases and J lost 6, with 10 bases in between. The CDR3 sequence: CASSLRKIPEAFF. The DNA for the CDR3 is TGTGCCAGCAGTTTACGGAAGATACCTGAAGCTTTCTTT.

This clonotype was counted only a few times. The chain employs TRBV14 and TRBJ1-1, with unresolved D. The CDR3 has 12 amino acids. V shed 4 bases and J shed 4 bases, with 7 bases lying between them. From germline, CDR1 is SGHDN and CDR2 FVKESK. The CDR3 reads CASSRRGTEAFF. The CDR3, as DNA: TGTGCCAGCAGCCGACGTGGCACTGAAGCTTTCTTT.

Many counts were recorded for this clonotype. This rearrangement joins TRBV12-3 or TRBV12-4 to TRBJ2-1; 10 bases match TRBD1. V was pared by 6 bases and J by 2 bases, with 4 bases of the junction left unmatched. This CDR3 has 15 amino acids. CDR3 sequence reads: CASSLGQGPYNEQFF. In nucleotides, the CDR3 is TGTGCCAGCAGCCTGGGACAGGGGCCCTACAATGAGCAGTTCTTC.

The rearrangement joins TRBV4-1 to TRBJ1-2; D is perhaps TRBD1 (5 bases). Germline V gene sequence: CDR1 MGHRA, CDR2 YSYEKL. This CDR3 is built from 14 residues. V was cut by 1 base and J by 4 bases, with 10 bases left in between. This CDR3 is CASSQAQGGYGYTF. CDR3 nucleotides: TGCGCCAGCAGCCAAGCGCAGGGTGGCTATGGCTACACCTTC.

This clonotype has just a few counts. The chain has TRBV7-9 and TRBJ1-1, with D hard to call. Trimming took 2 bases from V and 3 from J, leaving 10 bases between them. From germline, CDR1 is SEHNR and CDR2 FQNEAQ (reference sequence). The CDR3 length is 14 residues. In DNA, the CDR3 is TGTGCCAGCAGCTTAACTGGCAGCCACACTGAAGCTTTCTTT. It specifies CASSLTGSHTEAFF.

This clonotype has a handful of counts. V usage is TRBV12-3 or TRBV12-4 and J usage is TRBJ2-2; D is tentatively TRBD1 or TRBD2 (6 bases each). This CDR3 spans 16 amino acids. The V gene lost 5 bases and the J gene lost 3 bases, with 16 bases spanning the gap. CDR3 nucleotides: TGTGCCAGCAGTCCCACGGGGGCCTCTGACACCGGGGAGCTGTTTTTT. This gives the protein CASSPTGASDTGELFF.

This clonotype was counted between two and nine times. V usage is TRBV20-1 and J usage is TRBJ2-7; tentatively, D is TRBD1 or TRBD2 (5 bases each). V was trimmed by 3 bases and J by 0 bases, leaving 15 bases between them. Germline V gene data show CDR1 as DFQATT and CDR2 as SNEGSKA (reference sequence). The CDR3 covers 15 residues. CDR3 bases: TGCAGTGCTAGGGCCTCTGAGGGACCCTCCTACGAGCAGTACTTC. Translation gives CSARASEGPSYEQYF.

This clonotype came up many times. The chain employs TRBV12-3 or TRBV12-4 and TRBJ1-5; a weak D match, TRBD1 (6 bases). Trimming shortened V by 3 bases and J by 6 bases, and 9 bases separated the two germline ends. The CDR3 extends over 13 amino acids. The CDR3 nucleotides read TGTGCCAGCAGTTTTTGGGGGCCTCAGCCCCAGCATTTT. This gives the protein CASSFWGPQPQHF.

This clonotype was seen more than once but under ten times. This chain connects TRBV6-6 to TRBJ1-1, with no clear D. V lost 0 bases and J lost 3, with 5 bases in between. The CDR3 sequence is 13 residues long. Germline V CDR1 and CDR2: MNHNY, SVGAGI (reference sequence). The CDR3 coding sequence is TGTGCCAGCAGTTACTCTCCAGACACTGAAGCTTTCTTT. Encoded protein: CASSYSPDTEAFF.

The CDR3 DNA is TGTGCCAGCTCGCCTGTGGACAGCGTGAACACTGAAGCTTTCTTT. Translating gives CASSPVDSVNTEAFF. The chain combines TRBV18 with TRBJ1-1; D is perhaps TRBD1 (6 bases). V shed 6 bases and J shed 0 bases, with 14 bases lying between them. Per germline, CDR1 KGHSH and CDR2 LQKENI. CDR3 length equals 15 residues.

The chain is built from TRBV10-1 and TRBJ1-1, with 7 bases matching TRBD1. J lost 0 bases, V lost 3 bases, and 13 bases had no gene match. CDR3 length: 18 amino acids. CDR1 and CDR2 from the germline V gene are WNHNN and SYGVQD (reference sequence). The CDR3 loop is CASSELPLTGSLNTEAFF. DNA for the CDR3: TGCGCCAGCAGTGAACTCCCCCTGACAGGGAGCCTGAACACTGAAGCTTTCTTT.

This clonotype was picked up a small number of times. This sequence joins TRBV12-3 or TRBV12-4 and TRBJ2-3, with unresolved D. Trimming shortened V by 1 base and J by 2 bases, and 13 bases separated the two germline ends. CDR3 length: 16 amino acids. As DNA, the CDR3 is TGTGCCAGCAGTTTAGGTGTCCTCCGAAACACAGATACGCAGTATTTT. Its translation: CASSLGVLRNTDTQYF.